This record looks at one T cell receptor beta chain sequence and its context. Primers: 60 Vbeta forward and 13 Jbeta reverse. TCRdb's table, derived via immunoSEQ multiplex PCR, lists solely in-frame clones and lacks some. The table lists under 200,000 clones, roughly 80% of them singletons. These data originate in a study of cytomegalovirus exposure and HLA in healthy donors. Germline V lookup: CDR1 LNHNV, CDR2 YYDKDF (reference sequence). This CDR3 comprises 18 residues. V was clipped by 0 bases and J by 4 bases, with 18 bases between them. Material: PBMCs. The gene calls are TRBV15 and TRBJ2-2, with D perhaps matching TRBD1 (6 bases). This TCR came from a man aged 50 to 59 in good health and CMV-seropositive. In nucleotides, the CDR3 is TGTGCCACCAGCAGAGATACTTATAGGGGGTCGGGCACCGGGGAGCTGTTTTTT. It yields the protein CATSRDTYRGSGTGELFF.